The subject of this entry is one T cell receptor beta chain. What it binds is not known. The entry originates in a study of OX40 agonist ivuxolimab in advanced cancers. Study information: Patients were treated with intravenous ivuxolimab, dosed at 0.01 to 10 mg/kg and infused every 2 weeks. Three individuals attained partial responses, comprising one hepatocellular carcinoma case and two cutaneous melanoma cases.

Clones were read by immunoSEQ multiplex PCR, and TCRdb kept only the in-frame ones, dropping some. The table records roughly 67,000 clones, about 79% of them present only once. Overall study results and limits: Relative to CD4+, CD8+ T cells held more expanded clones on average.

Germline trimming cut 7 bases from V and 8 bases from J; bases unmatched to any gene: 9. In germline, CDR1 is MNHNS, CDR2 SASEGT. The CDR3 has 15 amino acids. This clonotype was sampled from an adult with an advanced solid tumor such as melanoma, head and neck, liver or kidney cancer. The sample in question was CD4+ or CD8+ T cells sorted from blood, obtained in a trial of the OX40 agonist ivuxolimab. The V call is TRBV6-1, the J call TRBJ2-3; 13 bases match TRBD2. CDR3 sequence: CASIVGLAGAGTQYF. Written as DNA, the CDR3 is TGTGCCAGCATCGTCGGACTAGCGGGAGCCGGTACGCAGTATTTT.